This TCR beta chain was identified in a study of T cells in Graves' hyperthyroidism and ophthalmopathy. Study-level points and caveats: Most thyroid clonotypes expanded above 0.001 appeared in blood too.

What was amplified from RNA transcripts were TCR beta CDR3 regions. With the HTBI primer set, the TCR CDR3 went through a first round of RT-PCR. One entry per CDR3 protein, called by TCRdb with MiXCR from the multiplex PCR reads. The repertoire consists of a few hundred thousand distinct CDR3 sequences, with around a sixth occurring once and the leading ten covering around 47%. Hyperthyroidism had been newly diagnosed in patients aged 18 to 65, and its duration was under 2 months. Diagnoses were established using clinical symptoms, serum thyroxine and TRAb, thyroid ultrasound and orbital computed tomography. This clonotype has only a few counts. Its antigen is unidentified. Compared with germline, one end of the junction differs, possibly owing to a read error. The V gene's germline CDR1 is SEHNR and CDR2 FQNEAQ (reference sequence). CDR3 length: 13 amino acids.

This TCR was sampled from a woman aged 50 to 65 with Graves' hyperthyroidism. The V and J genes are TRBV7-9 and TRBJ1-1; 7 bases line up with TRBD1. Sample: blood. CDR3 nucleotide sequence: TGTGCCAGCAGCCCCTATTCCGGGACAGAAGGTTTCTTT. It specifies CASSPYSGTEGFF. The full variable domain, rest sourced from reference TRBV7-9 and TRBJ1-1, is DTGVSQNPRHKITKRGQNVTFRCDPISEHNRLYWYRQTLGQGPEFLTYFQNEAQLEKSRLLSDRFSAERPKGSFSTLEIQRTEQGDSAMYLCASSPYSGTEGFFGQGTRLTVV.